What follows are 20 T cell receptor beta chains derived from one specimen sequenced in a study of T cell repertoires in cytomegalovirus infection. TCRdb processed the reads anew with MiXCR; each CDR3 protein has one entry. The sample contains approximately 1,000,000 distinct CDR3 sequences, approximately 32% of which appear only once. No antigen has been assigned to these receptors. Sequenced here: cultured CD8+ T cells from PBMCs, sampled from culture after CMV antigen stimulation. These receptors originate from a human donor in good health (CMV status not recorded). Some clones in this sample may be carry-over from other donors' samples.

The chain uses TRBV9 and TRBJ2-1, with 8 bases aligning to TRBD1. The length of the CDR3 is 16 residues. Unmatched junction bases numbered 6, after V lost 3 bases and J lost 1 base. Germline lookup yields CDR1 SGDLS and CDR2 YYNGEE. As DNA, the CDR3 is TGTGCCAGCAGCGACTCCGACAGGGGTTCCTACAATGAGCAGTTCTTC. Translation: CASSDSDRGSYNEQFF.

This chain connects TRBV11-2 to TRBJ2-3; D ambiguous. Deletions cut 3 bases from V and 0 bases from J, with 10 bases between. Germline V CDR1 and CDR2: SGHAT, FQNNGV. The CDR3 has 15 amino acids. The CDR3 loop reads CASSFSVVSTDTQYF. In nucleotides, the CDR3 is TGTGCCAGCAGCTTCTCTGTGGTCAGCACAGATACGCAGTATTTT.

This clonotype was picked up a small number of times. For the CDR3, the DNA is TGTGCCAGTAGTAGGGGAGAGACGAACACTGAAGCTTTCTTT. Its protein is CASSRGETNTEAFF. The J gene is TRBJ1-1, the V gene TRBV19; D unclear. Germline V lookup: CDR1 LNHDA, CDR2 SQIVND (reference sequence). The V gene lost 4 bases and the J gene lost 1 base, with 10 bases spanning the gap. This CDR3 region has 14 residues.

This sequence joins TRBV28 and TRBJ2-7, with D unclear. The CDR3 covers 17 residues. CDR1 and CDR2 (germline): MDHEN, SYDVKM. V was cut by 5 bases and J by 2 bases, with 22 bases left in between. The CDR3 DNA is TGTGCCAGCAGTGCCTCCCGGCCCAGAAAAAATGCCTACGAGCAGTACGTC. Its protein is CASSASRPRKNAYEQYV.

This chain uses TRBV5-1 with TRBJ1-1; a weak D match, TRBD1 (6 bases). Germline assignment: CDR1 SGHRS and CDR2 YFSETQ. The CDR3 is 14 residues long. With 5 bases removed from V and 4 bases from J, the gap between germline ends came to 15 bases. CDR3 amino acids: CASSWAGTLTEAFF. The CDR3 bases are TGCGCCAGCAGTTGGGCCGGGACACTCACTGAAGCTTTCTTT.

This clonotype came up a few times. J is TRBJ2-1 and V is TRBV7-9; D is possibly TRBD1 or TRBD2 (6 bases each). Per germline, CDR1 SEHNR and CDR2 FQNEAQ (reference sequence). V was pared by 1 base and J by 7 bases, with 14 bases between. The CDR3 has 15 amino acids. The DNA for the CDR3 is TGTGCCAGCAGCTTAGGAGAAGGGGGGAGGAATGAGCAGTTCTTC. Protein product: CASSLGEGGRNEQFF.

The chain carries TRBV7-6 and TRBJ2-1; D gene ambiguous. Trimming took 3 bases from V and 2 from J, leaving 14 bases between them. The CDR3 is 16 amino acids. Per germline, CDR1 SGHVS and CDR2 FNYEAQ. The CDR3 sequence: CASSLTVPLAYNEQFF. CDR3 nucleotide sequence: TGTGCCAGCAGCTTGACGGTGCCGCTTGCCTACAATGAGCAGTTCTTC.

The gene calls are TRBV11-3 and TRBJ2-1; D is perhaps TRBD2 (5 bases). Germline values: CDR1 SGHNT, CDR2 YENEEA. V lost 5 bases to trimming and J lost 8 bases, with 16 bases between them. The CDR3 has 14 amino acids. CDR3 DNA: TGTGCCAGCAGCGATCCGAACGGGGTCGATGAGCAGTTCTTC. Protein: CASSDPNGVDEQFF.

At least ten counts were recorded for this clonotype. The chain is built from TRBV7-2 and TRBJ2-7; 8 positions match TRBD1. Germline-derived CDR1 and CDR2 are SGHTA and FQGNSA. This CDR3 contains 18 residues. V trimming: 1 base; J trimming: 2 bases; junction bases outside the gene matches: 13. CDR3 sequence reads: CASSLGPGWTGTAYEQYV. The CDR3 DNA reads TGTGCCAGCAGCTTAGGTCCCGGCTGGACAGGGACGGCCTACGAGCAGTACGTC.

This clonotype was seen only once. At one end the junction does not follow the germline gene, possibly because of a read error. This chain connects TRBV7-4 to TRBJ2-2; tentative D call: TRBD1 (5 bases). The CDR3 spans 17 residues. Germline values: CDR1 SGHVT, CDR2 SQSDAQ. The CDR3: CVSSFPLTVANTGELFF. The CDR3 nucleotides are TGTGTCAGCAGCTTCCCACTGACAGTTGCGAACACCGGGGAGCTGTTTTTT.

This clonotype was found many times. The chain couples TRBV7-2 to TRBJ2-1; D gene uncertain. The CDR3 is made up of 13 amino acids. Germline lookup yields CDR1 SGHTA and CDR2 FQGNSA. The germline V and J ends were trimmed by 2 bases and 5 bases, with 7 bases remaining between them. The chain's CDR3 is CASSLPGDNEQFF. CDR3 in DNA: TGTGCCAGCAGCTTACCGGGTGACAATGAGCAGTTCTTC.

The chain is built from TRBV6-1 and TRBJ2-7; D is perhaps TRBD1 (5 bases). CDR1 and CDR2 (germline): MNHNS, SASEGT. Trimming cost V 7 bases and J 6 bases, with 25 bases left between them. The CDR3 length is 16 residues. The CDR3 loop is CASILDNGSSRREQYF. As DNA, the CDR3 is TGTGCCAGCATCCTGGACAATGGAAGTTCCCGTCGCGAGCAGTACTTC.

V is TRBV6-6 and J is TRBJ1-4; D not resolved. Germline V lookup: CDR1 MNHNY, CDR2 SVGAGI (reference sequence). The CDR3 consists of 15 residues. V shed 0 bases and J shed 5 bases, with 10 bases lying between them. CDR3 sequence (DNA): TGTGCCAGCAGTTACTCGAAACGGCAAAATGAAAAACTGTTTTTT. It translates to CASSYSKRQNEKLFF.

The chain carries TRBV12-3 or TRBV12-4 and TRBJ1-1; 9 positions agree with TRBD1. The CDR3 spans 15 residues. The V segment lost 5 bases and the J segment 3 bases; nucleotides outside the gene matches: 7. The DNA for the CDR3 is TGTGCCAGCAGTCTCAACAGGGGGCTTGACACTGAAGCTTTCTTT. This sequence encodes CASSLNRGLDTEAFF.

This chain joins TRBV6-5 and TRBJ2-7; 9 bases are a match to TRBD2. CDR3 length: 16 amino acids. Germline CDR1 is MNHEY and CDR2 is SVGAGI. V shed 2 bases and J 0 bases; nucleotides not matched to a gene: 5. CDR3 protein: CASSYQLAGSSYEQYF. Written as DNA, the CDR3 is TGTGCCAGCAGTTACCAGCTAGCGGGGAGCTCCTACGAGCAGTACTTC.

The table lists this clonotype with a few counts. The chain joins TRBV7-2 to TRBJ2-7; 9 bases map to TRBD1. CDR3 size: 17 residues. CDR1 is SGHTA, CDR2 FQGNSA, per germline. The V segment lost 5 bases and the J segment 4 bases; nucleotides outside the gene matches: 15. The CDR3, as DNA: TGTGCCAGCAGCCTAGGGGGGGTGGGGACAGGGATATACGAGCAGTACGTC. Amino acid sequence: CASSLGGVGTGIYEQYV.

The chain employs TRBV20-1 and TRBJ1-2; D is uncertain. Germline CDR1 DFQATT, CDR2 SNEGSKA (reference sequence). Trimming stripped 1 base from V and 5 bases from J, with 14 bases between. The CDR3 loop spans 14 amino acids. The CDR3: CSARGTHSPYGYTF. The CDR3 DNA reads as TGCAGTGCTAGAGGTACCCACAGCCCATATGGCTACACCTTC.

The CDR3 protein is CASSPSLEGATWELFF. In DNA form, the CDR3 reads TGTGCCAGCAGCCCCTCGCTGGAGGGGGCGACCTGGGAGCTGTTTTTT. The V and J genes are TRBV3-1 and TRBJ2-2; D is possibly TRBD1 (7 bases). The V gene's germline CDR1 is LGHDT and CDR2 YNNKEL (reference sequence). Trimming took off 4 bases at V and 9 bases at J, with 21 bases between the two ends. The CDR3 has 16 amino acids.

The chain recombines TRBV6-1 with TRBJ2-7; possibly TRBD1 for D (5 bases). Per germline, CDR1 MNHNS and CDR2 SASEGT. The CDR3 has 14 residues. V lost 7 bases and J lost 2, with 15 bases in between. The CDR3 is CASTPLAGTYEQYV. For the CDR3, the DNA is TGTGCCAGCACCCCGCTTGCAGGGACCTACGAGCAGTACGTC.

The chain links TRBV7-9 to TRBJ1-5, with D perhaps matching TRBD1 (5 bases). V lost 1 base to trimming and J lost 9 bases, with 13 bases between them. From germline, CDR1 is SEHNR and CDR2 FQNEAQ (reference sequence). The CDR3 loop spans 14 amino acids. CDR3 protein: CASSLVDIPGPQHF. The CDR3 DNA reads TGTGCCAGCAGCTTAGTGGACATCCCGGGGCCCCAGCATTTT.